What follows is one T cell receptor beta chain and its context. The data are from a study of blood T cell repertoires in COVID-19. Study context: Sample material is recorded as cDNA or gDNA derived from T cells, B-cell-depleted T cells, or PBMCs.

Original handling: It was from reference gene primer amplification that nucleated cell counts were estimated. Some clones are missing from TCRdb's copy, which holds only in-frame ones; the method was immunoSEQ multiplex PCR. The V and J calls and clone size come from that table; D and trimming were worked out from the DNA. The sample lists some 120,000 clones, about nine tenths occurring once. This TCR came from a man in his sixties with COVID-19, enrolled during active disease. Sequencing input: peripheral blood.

The CDR3 DNA reads TGTGCCAGCAGCCCCCGAGATGGGTCTTTGCGGGAGCAGTACTTC. It translates to CASSPRDGSLREQYF. The chain employs TRBV5-4 and TRBJ2-7; D is uncertain. The germline V and J ends were trimmed by 4 bases and 7 bases, with 21 bases remaining between them. Germline CDR1 SGHNT, CDR2 YYREEE (reference sequence). CDR3 length: 15 residues.